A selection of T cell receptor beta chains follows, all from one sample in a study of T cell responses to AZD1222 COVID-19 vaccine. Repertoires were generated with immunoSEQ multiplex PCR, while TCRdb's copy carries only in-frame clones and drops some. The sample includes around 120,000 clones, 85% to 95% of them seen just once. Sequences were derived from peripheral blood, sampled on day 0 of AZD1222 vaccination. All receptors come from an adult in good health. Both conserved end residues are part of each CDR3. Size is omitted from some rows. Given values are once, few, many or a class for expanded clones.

CASSYGTGGNNTEAFF TRBJ1-1 TRBV6-6 - 16
CASGLTGQGFNEQFF TRBJ2-1 TRBV12-5 - 15
CASRGRGNNSPLHF TRBJ1-6 TRBV2 - 14
CAIRAGGYNEQFF TRBJ2-1 TRBV10-3 - 13
CSVDQGETQYF TRBJ2-5 TRBV29-1 - 11
CASKGDSEGAFF TRBJ1-1 TRBV5-1 - 12
CASSGRTGPSDTQYF TRBJ2-3 TRBV19 - 15
CASSYGPKQYF TRBJ2-7 TRBV27 - 11
CATGDPGREKLFF TRBJ1-4 TRBV27 - 13
CASTSPRADSNQPQHF TRBJ1-5 TRBV28 - 16
CASCSPFQETQYF TRBJ2-5 TRBV12-3/TRBV12-4 - 13
CASREDSPSSNQPQHF TRBJ1-5 TRBV2 - 16
CATSEPTGTQETQYF TRBJ2-5 TRBV24-1 - 15
CASSLIGDSYEQYF TRBJ2-7 TRBV27 - 14
CATSVQDSRNEKLFF TRBJ1-4 TRBV24-1 - 15
CSVVPRQYNEQFF TRBJ2-1 TRBV29-1 - 13
CASSPLLAGVYNEQFF TRBJ2-1 TRBV27 - 16
CASSQDSGANSPLHF TRBJ1-6 TRBV14 - 15
CASSLKTGEQYF TRBJ2-7 TRBV27 - 12
CASTRDRGDLQPQHF TRBJ1-5 TRBV7-2 - 15
CASSVRDRAGYEQYF TRBJ2-7 TRBV9 once 15
CASSFSPPRGPNQPQHF TRBJ1-5 TRBV28 - 17
CASSPPSSGGDTQYF TRBJ2-3 TRBV18 - 15
CASKERVNEQFF TRBJ2-1 TRBV2 - 12
CASSYRPLRSSYNEQFF TRBJ2-1 TRBV28 - 17
CASSPMGQGQQLNYGYTF TRBJ1-2 TRBV18 - 18
CASSILDRLAVPTNEKLFF TRBJ1-4 TRBV19 once 19
CASSPQSGVFTDTQYF TRBJ2-3 TRBV11-2 - 16
CASSLGYHPTNEQYF TRBJ2-7 TRBV5-1 - 15